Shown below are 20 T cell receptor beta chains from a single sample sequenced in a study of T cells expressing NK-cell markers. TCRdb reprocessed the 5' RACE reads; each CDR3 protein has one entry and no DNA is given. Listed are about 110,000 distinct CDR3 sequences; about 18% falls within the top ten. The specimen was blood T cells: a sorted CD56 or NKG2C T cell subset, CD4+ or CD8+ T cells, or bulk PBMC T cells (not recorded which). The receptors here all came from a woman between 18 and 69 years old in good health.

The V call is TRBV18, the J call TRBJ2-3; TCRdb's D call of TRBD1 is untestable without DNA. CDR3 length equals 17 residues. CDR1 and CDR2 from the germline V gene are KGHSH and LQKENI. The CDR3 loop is CASSRWRAITGPDTQYF.

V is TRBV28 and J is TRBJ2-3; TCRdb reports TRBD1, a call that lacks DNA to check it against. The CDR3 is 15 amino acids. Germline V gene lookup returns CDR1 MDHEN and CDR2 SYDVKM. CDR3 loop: CASTSGGKGRYTQYF.

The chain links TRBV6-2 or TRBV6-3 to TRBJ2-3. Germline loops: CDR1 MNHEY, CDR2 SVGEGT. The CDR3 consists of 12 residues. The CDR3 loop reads CASSFEIDTQYF.

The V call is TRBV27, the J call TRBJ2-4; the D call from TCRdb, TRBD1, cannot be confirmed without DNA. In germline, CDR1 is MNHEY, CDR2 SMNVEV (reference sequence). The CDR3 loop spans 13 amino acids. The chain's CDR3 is CASRGQGENIQYF.

This chain's CDR3 is CASSLTGTGKINEQFF. This sequence joins TRBV7-6 and TRBJ2-1; TCRdb lists TRBD1, though no DNA is available to test this call. CDR3 size: 16 residues. Germline V gives CDR1 SGHVS, CDR2 FNYEAQ.

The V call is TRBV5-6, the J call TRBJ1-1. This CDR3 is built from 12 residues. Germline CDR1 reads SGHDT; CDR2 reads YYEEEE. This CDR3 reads CASSSFNTEAFF.

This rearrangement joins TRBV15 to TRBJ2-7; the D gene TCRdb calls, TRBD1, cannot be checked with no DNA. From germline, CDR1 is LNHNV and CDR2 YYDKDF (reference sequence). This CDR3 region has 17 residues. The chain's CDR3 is CATSRDRGLASSYEQYF.

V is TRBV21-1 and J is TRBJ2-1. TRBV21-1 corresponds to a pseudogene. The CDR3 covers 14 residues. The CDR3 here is CASSKGRYYNEQFF.

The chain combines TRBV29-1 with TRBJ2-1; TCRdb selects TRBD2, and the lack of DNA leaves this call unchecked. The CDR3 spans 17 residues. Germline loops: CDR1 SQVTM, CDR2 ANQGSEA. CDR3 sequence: CSVTRLAGGPSYNEQFF.

The CDR3 protein is CSADRAANYGYTF. The chain is built from TRBV29-1 and TRBJ1-2; the TCRdb call, TRBD1, lacks DNA for checking. This CDR3 has 13 amino acids. The germline V gene has CDR1 SQVTM and CDR2 ANQGSEA.

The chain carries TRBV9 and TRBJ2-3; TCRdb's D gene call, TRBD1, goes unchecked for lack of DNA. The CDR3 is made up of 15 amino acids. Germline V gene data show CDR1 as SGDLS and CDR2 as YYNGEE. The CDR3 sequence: CASSVSGTPPDTQYF. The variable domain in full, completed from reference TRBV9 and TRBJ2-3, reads DSGVTQTPKHLITATGQRVTLRCSPRSGDLSVYWYQQSLDQGLQFLIQYYNGEERAKGNILERFSAQQFPDLHSELNLSSLELGDSALYFCASSVSGTPPDTQYFGPGTRLTVL.

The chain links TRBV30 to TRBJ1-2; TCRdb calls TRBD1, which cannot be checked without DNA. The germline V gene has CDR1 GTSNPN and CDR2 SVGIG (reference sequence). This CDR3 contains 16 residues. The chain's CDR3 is CARTGTSERRNYGYTF.

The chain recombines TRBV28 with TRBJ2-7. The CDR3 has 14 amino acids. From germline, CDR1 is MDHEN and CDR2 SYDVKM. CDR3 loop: CASSLMYRVGEQYF.

Here the CDR3 reads CASTRRVGADEQFF. The chain recombines TRBV27 with TRBJ2-1; without DNA, the TCRdb call of TRBD1 cannot be checked. CDR3 size: 14 residues. CDR1 and CDR2 from the germline V gene are MNHEY and SMNVEV (reference sequence).

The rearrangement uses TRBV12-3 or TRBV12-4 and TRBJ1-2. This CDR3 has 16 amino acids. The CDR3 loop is CASSLEVTDSSYGYTF.

CDR3 residues: CASSLTQDGSTVQPQHF. The J gene is TRBJ1-5, the V gene TRBV4-2; the TCRdb call, TRBD1, lacks DNA for checking. The CDR3 sequence is 17 residues long. CDR1 is LGHNA, CDR2 YNFKEQ, per germline.

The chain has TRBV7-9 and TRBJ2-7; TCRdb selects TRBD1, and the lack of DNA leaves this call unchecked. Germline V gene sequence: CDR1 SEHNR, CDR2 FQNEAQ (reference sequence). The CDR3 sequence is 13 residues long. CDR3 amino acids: CASSGGGSYEQYF.

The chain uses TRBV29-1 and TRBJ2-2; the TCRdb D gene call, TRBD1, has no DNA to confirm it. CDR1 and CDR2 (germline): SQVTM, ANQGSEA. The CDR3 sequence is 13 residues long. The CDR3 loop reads CSVDRDDTGELFF.

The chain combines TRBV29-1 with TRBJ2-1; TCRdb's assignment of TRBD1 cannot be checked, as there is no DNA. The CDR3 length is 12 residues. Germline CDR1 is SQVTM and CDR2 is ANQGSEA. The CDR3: CSVGQNYNEQFF.

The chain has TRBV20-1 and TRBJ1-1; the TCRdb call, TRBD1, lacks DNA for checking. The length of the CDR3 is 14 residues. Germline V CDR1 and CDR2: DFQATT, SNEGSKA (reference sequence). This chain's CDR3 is CSARDTGAYTEAFF.